There are many counts of the clone carrying this TCR beta chain. The V and J ends lost 8 bases and 4 bases respectively, with 15 bases between them. Per germline, CDR1 SEHNR and CDR2 FQNEAQ (reference sequence). The CDR3 loop spans 13 amino acids. These data originate in a study of blood T cells in healthy people across ages. The second PCR ran roughly 7 to 11 cycles with a sample-barcoded 5' primer and J-beta primers. Using its own MiXCR run on the 5' RACE reads, TCRdb lists one record per CDR3 protein. The repertoire consists of over 950,000 distinct CDR3 sequences, with roughly two fifths occurring once and the leading ten covering around 13%. There were healthy Caucasian individuals from Russia, aged about 6 to 100, serving as donors.

V usage is TRBV7-9 and J usage is TRBJ2-7; D uncertain. The sequence came from a man in his late teens or twenties in good health. Source material: blood. CDR3 nucleotides: TGTGCCAGCCAGCTTATGGGCTTTTACGAGCAGTACTTC. Translated, it gives CASQLMGFYEQYF.